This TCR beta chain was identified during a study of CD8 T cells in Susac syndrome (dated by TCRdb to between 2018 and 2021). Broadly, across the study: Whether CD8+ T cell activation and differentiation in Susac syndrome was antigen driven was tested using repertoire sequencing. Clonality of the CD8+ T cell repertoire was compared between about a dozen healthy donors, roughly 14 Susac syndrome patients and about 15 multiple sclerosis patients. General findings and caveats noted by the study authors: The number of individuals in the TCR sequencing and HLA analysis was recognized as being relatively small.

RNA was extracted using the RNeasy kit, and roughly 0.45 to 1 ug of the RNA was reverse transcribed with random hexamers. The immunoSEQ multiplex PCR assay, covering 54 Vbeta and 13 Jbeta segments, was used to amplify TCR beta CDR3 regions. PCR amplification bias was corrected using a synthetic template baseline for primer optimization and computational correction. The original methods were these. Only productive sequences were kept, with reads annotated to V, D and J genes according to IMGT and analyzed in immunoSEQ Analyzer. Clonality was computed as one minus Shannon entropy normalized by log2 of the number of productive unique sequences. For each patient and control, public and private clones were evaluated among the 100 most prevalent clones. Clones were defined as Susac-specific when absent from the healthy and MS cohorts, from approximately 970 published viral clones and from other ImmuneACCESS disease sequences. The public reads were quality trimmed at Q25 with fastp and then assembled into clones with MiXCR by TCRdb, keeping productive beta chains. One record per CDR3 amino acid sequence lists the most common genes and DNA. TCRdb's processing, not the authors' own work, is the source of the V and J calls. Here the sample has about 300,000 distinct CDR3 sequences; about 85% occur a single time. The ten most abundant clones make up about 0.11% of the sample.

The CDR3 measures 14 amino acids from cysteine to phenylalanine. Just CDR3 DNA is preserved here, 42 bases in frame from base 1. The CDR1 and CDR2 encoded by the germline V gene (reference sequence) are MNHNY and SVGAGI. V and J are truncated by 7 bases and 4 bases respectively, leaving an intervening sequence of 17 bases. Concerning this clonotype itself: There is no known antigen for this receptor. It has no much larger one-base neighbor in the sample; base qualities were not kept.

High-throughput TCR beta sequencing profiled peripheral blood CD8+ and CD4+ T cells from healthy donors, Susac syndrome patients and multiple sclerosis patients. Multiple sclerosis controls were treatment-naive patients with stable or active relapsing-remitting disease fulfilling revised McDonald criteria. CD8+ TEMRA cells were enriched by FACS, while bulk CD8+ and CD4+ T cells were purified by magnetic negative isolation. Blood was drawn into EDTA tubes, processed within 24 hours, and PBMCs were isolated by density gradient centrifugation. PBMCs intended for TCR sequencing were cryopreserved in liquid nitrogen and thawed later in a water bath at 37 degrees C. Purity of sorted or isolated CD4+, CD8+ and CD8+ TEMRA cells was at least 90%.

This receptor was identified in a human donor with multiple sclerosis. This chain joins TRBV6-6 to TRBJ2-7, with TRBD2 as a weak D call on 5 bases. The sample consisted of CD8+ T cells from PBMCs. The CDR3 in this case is CASTVREEVYEQYF. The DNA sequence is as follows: TGTGCCAGCACTGTACGGGAAGAGGTGTACGAGCAGTACTTC.